This T cell receptor beta chain was profiled in a study of metastatic and nonmetastatic thyroid tumors. Thyroid surgery was performed in patients who had received no treatment beforehand. With MiXCR, TCRdb reprocessed the PCR reads. This sample has just over 20,000 clones, with 9% to 15% found just once. Between the trimmed V and J ends, which lost 4 bases and 7 bases, there was a span of 17 bases. CDR3 length equals 15 residues. Per the germline V gene, CDR1 is SGHRS and CDR2 is YFSETQ. This clone has at least ten counts. The material sequenced was blood. The sequence was obtained from a male donor with papillary thyroid cancer or a benign thyroid nodule (not recorded which). Some clones in this sample may be carry-over from other donors' samples. The chain employs TRBV5-1 and TRBJ2-2, with D possibly being TRBD1 (7 bases). The CDR3 coding sequence is TGCGCCAGCAGCCCAGCGACAGGGAGGAACGGGGAGCTGTTTTTT. Its translation is CASSPATGRNGELFF.